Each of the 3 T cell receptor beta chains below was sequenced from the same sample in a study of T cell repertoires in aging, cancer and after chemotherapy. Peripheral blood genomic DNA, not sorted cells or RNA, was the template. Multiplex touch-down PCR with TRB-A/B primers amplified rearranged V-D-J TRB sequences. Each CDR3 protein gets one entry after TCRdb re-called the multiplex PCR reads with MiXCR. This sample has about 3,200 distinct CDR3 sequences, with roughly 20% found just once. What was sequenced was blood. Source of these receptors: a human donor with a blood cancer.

CDR3 coding DNA: TGTGCCAGCAGCCTCAGGGTGCGGGAGGCTTTCTTT. This gives the protein CASSLRVREAFF. The gene calls are TRBV7-2 and TRBJ1-1; TRBD1 is a possible D gene (5 bases). Per the germline V gene, CDR1 is SGHTA and CDR2 is FQGNSA. The CDR3 spans 12 residues. The V end lost 5 bases, the J end lost 11 bases, and 15 bases lay between the germline ends.

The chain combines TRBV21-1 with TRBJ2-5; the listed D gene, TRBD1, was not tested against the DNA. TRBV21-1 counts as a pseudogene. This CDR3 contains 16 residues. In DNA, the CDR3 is TGTGCCAGCAGCAAAGGAAAGGACCAGGGCCAAGAGACCCAGTACTTC. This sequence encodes CASSKGKDQGQETQYF.

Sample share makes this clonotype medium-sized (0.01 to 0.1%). The CDR3 reads CASSLTGTSGSRYEQYF. The CDR3 nucleotides read TGTGCCAGCAGCTTAACGGGGACTAGCGGGAGCCGCTACGAGCAGTACTTC. The chain has TRBV11-1 and TRBJ2-7; 14 positions agree with TRBD2. Per the germline V gene, CDR1 is SGHAT and CDR2 is FQDESV (reference sequence). With 2 bases clipped from V and 3 bases from J, the junction kept 6 bases outside the gene matches. The CDR3 extends over 17 amino acids.